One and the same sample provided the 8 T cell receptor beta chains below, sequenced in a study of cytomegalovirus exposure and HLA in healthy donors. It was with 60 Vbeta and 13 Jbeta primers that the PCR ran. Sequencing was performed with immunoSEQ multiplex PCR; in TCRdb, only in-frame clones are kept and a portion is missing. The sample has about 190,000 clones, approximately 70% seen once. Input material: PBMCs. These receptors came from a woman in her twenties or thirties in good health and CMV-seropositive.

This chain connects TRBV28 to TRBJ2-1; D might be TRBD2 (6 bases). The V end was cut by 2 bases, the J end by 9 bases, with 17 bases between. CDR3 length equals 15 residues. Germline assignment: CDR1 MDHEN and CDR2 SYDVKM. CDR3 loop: CASSLGDTSSGEQFF. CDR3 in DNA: TGTGCCAGCAGTTTAGGGGATACTAGCAGCGGTGAGCAGTTCTTC.

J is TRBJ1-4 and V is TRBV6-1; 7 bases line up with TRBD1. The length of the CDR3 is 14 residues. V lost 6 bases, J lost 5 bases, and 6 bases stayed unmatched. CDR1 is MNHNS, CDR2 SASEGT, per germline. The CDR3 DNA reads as TGTGCCAGCAGGACAGGGCGGGGAAATGAAAAACTGTTTTTT. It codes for CASRTGRGNEKLFF.

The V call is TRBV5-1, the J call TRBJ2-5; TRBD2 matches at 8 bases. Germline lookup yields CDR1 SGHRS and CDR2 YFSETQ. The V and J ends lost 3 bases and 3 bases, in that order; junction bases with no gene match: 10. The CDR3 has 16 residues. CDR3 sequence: CASSSGGLAEEETQYF. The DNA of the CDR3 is TGCGCCAGCAGCTCGGGGGGGCTAGCGGAGGAAGAGACCCAGTACTTC.

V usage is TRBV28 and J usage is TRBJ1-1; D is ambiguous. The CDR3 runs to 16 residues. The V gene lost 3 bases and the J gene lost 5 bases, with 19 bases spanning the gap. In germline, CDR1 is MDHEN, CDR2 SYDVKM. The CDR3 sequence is CASSFISIRLATEAFF. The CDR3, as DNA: TGTGCCAGCAGTTTCATCTCCATTCGGTTAGCAACTGAAGCTTTCTTT.

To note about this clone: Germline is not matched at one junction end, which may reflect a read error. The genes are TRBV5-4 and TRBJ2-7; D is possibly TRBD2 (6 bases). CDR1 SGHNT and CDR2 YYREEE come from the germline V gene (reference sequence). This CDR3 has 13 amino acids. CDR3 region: CASSLLGGYGQYF. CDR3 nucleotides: TGTGCCAGCAGCTTGTTGGGGGGATACGGGCAGTACTTC.

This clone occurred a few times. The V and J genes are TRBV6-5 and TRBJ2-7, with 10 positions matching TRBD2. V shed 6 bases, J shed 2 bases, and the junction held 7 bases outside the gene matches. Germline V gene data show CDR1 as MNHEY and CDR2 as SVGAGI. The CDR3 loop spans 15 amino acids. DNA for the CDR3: TGTGCCAGCAGCCAGAAGAGCGGGAGGGCCTACGAGCAGTACTTC. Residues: CASSQKSGRAYEQYF.

The CDR3 region has the DNA TGTGCCAGTAGTCCCGGCAGGGTCCAACTCACCGGGGAGCTGTTTTTT. This sequence encodes CASSPGRVQLTGELFF. The chain joins TRBV19 to TRBJ2-2, with D possibly being TRBD1 (5 bases). Germline CDR1 is LNHDA and CDR2 is SQIVND (reference sequence). V was shortened by 5 bases and J by 4 bases, with 17 bases between the two germline ends. The CDR3 loop spans 16 amino acids.

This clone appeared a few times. The CDR3 DNA sequence: TGTGCCAGCAGCCAAACAGGGGCTTCTAATGAAAAACTGTTTTTT. Translated, it gives CASSQTGASNEKLFF. The chain recombines TRBV28 with TRBJ1-4; TRBD1 matches at 7 bases. The ends lost 6 bases at V and 3 bases at J; junction bases unmatched: 7. The length of the CDR3 is 15 residues. Germline values: CDR1 MDHEN, CDR2 SYDVKM.